This T cell receptor (beta chain) was obtained from a study of T-cell reconstitution after alpha-beta-depleted transplantation in children. Study conclusions and caveats: Reportedly, only several hundred clones from non-depleted graft cells drove alpha-beta T-cell counts at about two months.

The CDR3 loop spans 14 amino acids. Trimming took off 4 bases at V and 2 bases at J, with 9 bases between the two ends. The germline gives CDR1 SSHAT, CDR2 FNYEAQ (reference sequence). Unique molecular identifiers were incorporated into the prepared TCRbeta library. From the PCR reads, TCRdb called clonotypes with MiXCR, one entry per CDR3 protein. The table shows 500,000 to 650,000 distinct CDR3 sequences, with about an eighth occurring only once. The sample holds many counts of this clonotype. The antigen is undetermined. This TCR derives from a female patient between 2 and 15 years old who had a stem cell transplant for aplastic anemia, so the T cells may come from the graft donor. Material: PBMCs, mostly from graft donor cells, obtained 180 days after TCRalphabeta/CD19-depleted stem cell transplant. The chain carries TRBV7-7 and TRBJ1-5; weak D call: TRBD1 (5 bases). The CDR3 is CASSSRGGNQPQHF. CDR3 nucleotide sequence: TGTGCCAGCAGCTCCCGAGGGGGCAATCAGCCCCAGCATTTT. Together with reference TRBV7-7 and TRBJ1-5, the CDR3 gives the full variable domain: GAGVSQSPRYKVTKRGQDVTLRCDPISSHATLYWYQQALGQGPEFLTYFNYEAQPDKSGLPSDRFSAERPEGSISTLTIQRTEQRDSAMYRCASSSRGGNQPQHFGDGTRLSIL.